This TCR beta chain was obtained from a study of blood T cell repertoires in COVID-19. CDR3 length: 14 amino acids. Trimming at V came to 0 bases and at J to 4 bases, leaving 1 base not matched to a gene. Germline V CDR1 and CDR2: MNHEY, SVGAGI. Measured with immunoSEQ multiplex PCR; TCRdb has only the in-frame clones, and not every one. The data show around 130,000 clones, around four fifths seen once. The rearrangement joins TRBV6-5 to TRBJ2-5, with TRBD2 matching 8 bases. The receptor comes from a man between 40 and 49 years old with active or convalescent COVID-19. Sequencing input: peripheral blood. CDR3 region: CASSYSSGGETQYF. In nucleotides, the CDR3 is TGTGCCAGCAGTTACTCGAGCGGGGGAGAGACCCAGTACTTC.